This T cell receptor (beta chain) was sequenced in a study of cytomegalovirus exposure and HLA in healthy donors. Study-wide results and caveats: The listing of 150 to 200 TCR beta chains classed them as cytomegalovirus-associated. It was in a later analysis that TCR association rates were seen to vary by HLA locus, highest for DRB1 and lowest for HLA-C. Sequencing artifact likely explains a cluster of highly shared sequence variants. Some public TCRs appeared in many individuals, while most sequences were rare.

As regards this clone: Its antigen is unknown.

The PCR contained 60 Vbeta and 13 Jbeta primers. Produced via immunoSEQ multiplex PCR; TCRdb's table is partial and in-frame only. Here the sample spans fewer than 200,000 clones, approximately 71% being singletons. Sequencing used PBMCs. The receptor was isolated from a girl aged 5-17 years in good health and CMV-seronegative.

The CDR3 region has the DNA TGTGCCAGCCCTAACCGACAGAGCAACACTGAAGCTTTCTTT. It specifies CASPNRQSNTEAFF. The gene calls are TRBV6-1 and TRBJ1-1, with D tentatively TRBD1 (5 bases). Germline values: CDR1 MNHNS, CDR2 SASEGT. This CDR3 comprises 14 residues. Trimming left V 8 bases short and J 2 bases short, with 15 bases between.